These 10 T cell receptor beta chains were all obtained from the same sample, sequenced in a study of neoadjuvant anti-PD-1 for oral cavity cancer. Time point reported: after neoadjuvant nivolumab, at surgical resection. Clones were sequenced by immunoSEQ multiplex PCR, and TCRdb holds only the in-frame ones, with some missing. The sample holds 25,000 to 40,000 clones, just under 80% seen once. Sample: PBMCs, taken after nivolumab (anti-PD-1) treatment. These receptors came from a person aged 40 to 85 with oral cavity squamous cell carcinoma.

The chain employs TRBV27 and TRBJ2-7; 9 positions match TRBD1. Losses at the gene ends were 0 bases for V and 2 bases for J; bases not matched to a gene: 2. CDR3 length equals 15 residues. In germline, CDR1 is MNHEY, CDR2 SMNVEV (reference sequence). The CDR3 DNA sequence: TGTGCCAGCAGTTTATCGGGACAGGGTCCCTACGAGCAGTACTTC. Its translation is CASSLSGQGPYEQYF.

The table lists this clone with a few counts. This chain links TRBV7-9 with TRBJ1-5, with TRBD1 identical over 9 bases. Per germline, CDR1 SEHNR and CDR2 FQNEAQ (reference sequence). This CDR3 has 14 residues. V gave up 5 bases and J gave up 4 bases; unmatched junction bases: 3. DNA for the CDR3: TGTGCCAGCAGCCGACAGGGGGGTAATCAGCCCCAGCATTTT. Residues: CASSRQGGNQPQHF.

CDR3 nucleotides: TGTGCCAGCAGCTTAAGCTCCCTGGGCCAGGGAAGCCGCAATGAGCAGTTCTTC. Protein product: CASSLSSLGQGSRNEQFF. The J gene is TRBJ2-1, the V gene TRBV7-2; TRBD1 is a possible D gene (5 bases). The CDR3 totals 18 residues. Germline values: CDR1 SGHTA, CDR2 FQGNSA. V gave up 2 bases and J gave up 6 bases, with 23 bases separating them. The full variable domain, in which reference TRBV7-2 and TRBJ2-1 provide the parts outside the CDR3, is GAGVSQSPSNKVTEKGKDVELRCDPISGHTALYWYRQSLGQGLEFLIYFQGNSAPDKSGLPSDRFSAERTGGSVSTLTIQRTQQEDSAVYLCASSLSSLGQGSRNEQFFGPGTRLTVL.

The chain carries TRBV9 and TRBJ2-7; either TRBD1 or TRBD2 may supply D (5 bases each). Germline V lookup: CDR1 SGDLS, CDR2 YYNGEE. Trimming took 0 bases from V and 2 from J, leaving 12 bases between them. CDR3 length equals 15 residues. The CDR3 here is CASSVAGTVTYEQYF. In DNA form, the CDR3 reads TGTGCCAGCAGCGTAGCGGGGACCGTCACCTACGAGCAGTACTTC.

Concerning this clone itself: Other DNA sequences in the same sample also yield this CDR3. This chain connects TRBV5-1 to TRBJ1-1; D might be TRBD1 (6 bases). Trimming cost V 5 bases and J 0 bases, with 17 bases left between them. Germline V lookup: CDR1 SGHRS, CDR2 YFSETQ. This CDR3 has 16 residues. The CDR3 spells CASRLRETGLNTEAFF. DNA of the CDR3: TGCGCCAGCAGATTGAGGGAAACAGGGCTGAACACTGAAGCTTTCTTT.

The chain combines TRBV7-6 with TRBJ2-2; 8 bases align to TRBD1. Germline CDR1 SGHVS, CDR2 FNYEAQ. The junction had 4 bases not matched to a gene; V was cut back by 7 bases and J by 0 bases. The CDR3 has 15 residues. As DNA, the CDR3 is TGTGCCAGCACCCGGGGACAGGCGAACACCGGGGAGCTGTTTTTT. Translation gives CASTRGQANTGELFF.

This clone was picked up one time. This sequence joins TRBV7-9 and TRBJ1-4; no clear D gene. Germline loops: CDR1 SEHNR, CDR2 FQNEAQ (reference sequence). The V gene lost 0 bases and the J gene lost 7 bases, with 6 bases spanning the gap. The CDR3 has 13 amino acids. This CDR3 is CASSLAGFEKLFF. The CDR3 nucleotides are TGTGCCAGCAGCTTAGCCGGGTTTGAAAAACTGTTTTTT.

Only a few counts were recorded for this clone. The rearrangement uses TRBV7-9 and TRBJ2-7, with D perhaps TRBD1 (5 bases). Germline V CDR1 and CDR2: SEHNR, FQNEAQ (reference sequence). This CDR3 has 15 residues. V was clipped by 5 bases and J by 1 base, with 15 bases between them. CDR3: CASSARTRPSYEQYF. CDR3 bases: TGTGCCAGCAGCGCTCGGACAAGACCTTCCTACGAGCAGTACTTC.

This chain links TRBV27 with TRBJ1-2, with D unclear. Germline CDR1 reads MNHEY; CDR2 reads SMNVEV (reference sequence). The CDR3 spans 13 residues. V gave up 3 bases and J gave up 8 bases, with 13 bases separating them. CDR3 protein: CASSLDRFSGYTF. The CDR3 DNA reads as TGTGCCAGCAGTTTGGATCGATTTAGCGGCTACACCTTC.

The chain employs TRBV19 and TRBJ1-4; D is perhaps TRBD1 (6 bases). V lost 3 bases and J lost 3, with 14 bases in between. This CDR3 has 16 amino acids. Germline values: CDR1 LNHDA, CDR2 SQIVND (reference sequence). The CDR3 coding sequence is TGTGCCAGTAGTATCCAGCGGGACACCTCTAATGAAAAACTGTTTTTT. Translated, it gives CASSIQRDTSNEKLFF.